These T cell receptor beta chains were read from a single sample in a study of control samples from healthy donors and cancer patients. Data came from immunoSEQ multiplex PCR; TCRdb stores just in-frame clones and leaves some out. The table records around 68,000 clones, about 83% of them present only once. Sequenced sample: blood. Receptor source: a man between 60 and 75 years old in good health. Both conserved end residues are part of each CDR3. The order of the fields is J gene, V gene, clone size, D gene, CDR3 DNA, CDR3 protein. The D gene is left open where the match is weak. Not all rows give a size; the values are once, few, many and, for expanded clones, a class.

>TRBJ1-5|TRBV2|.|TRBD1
TGTGCCAGCCGGGACAGGGGACCTAATAGCAATCAGCCCCAGCATTTT
CASRDRGPNSNQPQHF
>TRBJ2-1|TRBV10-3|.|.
TGTGCCATCAGTGAGACGGCTCGCGTCAATGAGCAGTTCTTC
CAISETARVNEQFF
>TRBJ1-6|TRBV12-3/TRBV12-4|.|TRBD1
TGTGCCAGCTCGACAGGGAATAATTCACCCCTCCACTTT
CASSTGNNSPLHF
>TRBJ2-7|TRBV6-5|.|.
TGTGCCAGCACCTCTTCTAGCTACGAGCAGTACTTC
CASTSSSYEQYF
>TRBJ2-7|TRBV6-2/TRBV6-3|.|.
TGTGCCAGCAGTTACGACTGGGGGGACCGCGGGGTAGTCGAGCAGTACTTC
CASSYDWGDRGVVEQYF
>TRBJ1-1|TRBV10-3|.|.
TGTGCCATCAGTGAGTCGGCCAGGGCAGACATCACCACTGAAGCTTTCTTT
CAISESARADITTEAFF
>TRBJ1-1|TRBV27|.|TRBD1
TGTGCCAGCAGTTCTTGGACAGGGGAAGCTTTCTTT
CASSSWTGEAFF
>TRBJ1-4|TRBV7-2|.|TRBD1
TGTGCCAGCAGATCAGGGGGGGAAAAACTGTTTTTT
CASRSGGEKLFF
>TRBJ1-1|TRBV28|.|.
TGTGCCAGCAGTCCTTGGGACAAGGCGAACACTGAAGCTTTCTTT
CASSPWDKANTEAFF
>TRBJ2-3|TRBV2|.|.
TGTGCCAGCAGCGAACTAGCACAAGCTAGCACAGATACGCAGTATTTT
CASSELAQASTDTQYF
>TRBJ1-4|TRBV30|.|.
TGTGCCTGGAGTGGATCTGGGTTGGGAGAAAAACTGTTTTTT
CAWSGSGLGEKLFF
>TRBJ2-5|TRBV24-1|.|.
TGTGCCACCAGTGATTCCCCAGGGGGAGGCCAAGAGACCCAGTACTTC
CATSDSPGGGQETQYF
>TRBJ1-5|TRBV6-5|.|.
TGTGCCAGCATGCCGCGATGGGTCCGTCAGCCCCAGCATTTT
CASMPRWVRQPQHF
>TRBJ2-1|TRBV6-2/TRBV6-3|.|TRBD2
TGTGCCAGCAGTAACCTAGGACTAGCGGGAACCCTAAGCTCCTACAATGAGCAGTTCTTC
CASSNLGLAGTLSSYNEQFF
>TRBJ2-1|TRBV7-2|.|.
TGTGCCAGCACCCCGGGGGCGGAGTACAATGAGCAGTTCTTC
CASTPGAEYNEQFF
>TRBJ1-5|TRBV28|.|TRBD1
TGTGCCAGCAGTCCGGGACAGGGGGCCCAGCCCCAGCATTTT
CASSPGQGAQPQHF
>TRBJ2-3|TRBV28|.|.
TGTGCCAGCAGTTTTACGTCCTTTATTACGCAGTATTTT
CASSFTSFITQYF
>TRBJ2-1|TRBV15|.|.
TGTGCCACCAGCAGAGGGGGGGACAGCACCTACAATGAGCAGTTCTTC
CATSRGGDSTYNEQFF
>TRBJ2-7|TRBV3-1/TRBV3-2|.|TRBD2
TGTGCCAGCAGCCAACCCGGGAGGAGCTCCTACGAGCAGTACTTC
CASSQPGRSSYEQYF
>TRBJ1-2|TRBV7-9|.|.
TGTGCCAGCAGCTTTTGGGGGGAAGGGTTTGACTATGGCTACACCTTC
CASSFWGEGFDYGYTF
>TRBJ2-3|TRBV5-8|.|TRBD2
TGTGCCAGCAGCTTGGGAGGGACTAGTGTACAGTATTTT
CASSLGGTSVQYF
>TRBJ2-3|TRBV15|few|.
TGTGCCACCAGCAGAGTTAGGAGAGCCACAGATACGCAGTATTTT
CATSRVRRATDTQYF
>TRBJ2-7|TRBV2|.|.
TGTGCCAGCAGTGAATTTGGTGCAGGACGGTTCATCGAGCAGTACTTC
CASSEFGAGRFIEQYF
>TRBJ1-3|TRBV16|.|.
TGTGCCAGCAGCCAACGAGGTAATGGAAACACCATATATTTT
CASSQRGNGNTIYF
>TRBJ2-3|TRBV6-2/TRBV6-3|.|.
TGTGCCAGCAGTTATGGGAGAGAGACTCACACAGATACGCAGTATTTT
CASSYGRETHTDTQYF
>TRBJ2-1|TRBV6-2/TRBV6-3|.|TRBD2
TGTGCCAGCAGTCCAGGACTAGCAAGGAAGGTTGACTACAATGAGCAGTTCTTC
CASSPGLARKVDYNEQFF
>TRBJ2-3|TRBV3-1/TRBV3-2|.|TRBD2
TGTGCCAGCAGCCAAGGAAGATTTAGCGGGAGCGCCGGAGATACGCAGTATTTT
CASSQGRFSGSAGDTQYF
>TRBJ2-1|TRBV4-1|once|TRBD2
TGCGCCAGCAGCCAAGTACCGGGACTAAGTCTAAATGAGCAGTTCTTC
CASSQVPGLSLNEQFF
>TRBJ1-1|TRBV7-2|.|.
TGTGCCAGCAGCTTACAGGGGAGAAACACTGAAGCTTTCTTT
CASSLQGRNTEAFF
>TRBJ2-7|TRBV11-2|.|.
TGTGCCAGCAGCTTAGACAGCTACTACGAGCAGTACTTC
CASSLDSYYEQYF
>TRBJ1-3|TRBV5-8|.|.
TGTGCCAGCAGCCCTAGGGCGGCGAGCTCTGGAAACACCATATATTTT
CASSPRAASSGNTIYF
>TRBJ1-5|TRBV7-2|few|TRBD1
TGTGCCAGCAGCACCACAAGGACAGGGAGAAATCAGCCCCAGCATTTT
CASSTTRTGRNQPQHF
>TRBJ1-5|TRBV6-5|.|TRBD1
TGTGCCAGCAGTTCCGACAGGGGGAGCAATCAGCCCCAGCATTTT
CASSSDRGSNQPQHF
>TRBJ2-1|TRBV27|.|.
TGTGCCAGCAGTTTAACGAGCACCCACGATTCCTACAATGAGCAGTTCTTC
CASSLTSTHDSYNEQFF
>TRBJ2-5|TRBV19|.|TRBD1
TGTGCCAGTAGTGCAGGGGGCCCTCGGGAGACCCAGTACTTC
CASSAGGPRETQYF
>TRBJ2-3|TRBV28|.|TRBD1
TGTGCCAGCAGTTCTAGGGGACAGGGAGACACAGATACGCAGTATTTT
CASSSRGQGDTDTQYF
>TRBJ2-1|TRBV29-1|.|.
TGCAGCGTTTTTGGGTATGGAGGGAACAATGAGCAGTTCTTC
CSVFGYGGNNEQFF
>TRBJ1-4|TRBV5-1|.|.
TGCGCCAGCAGCTTGGCAGCATGGGGGGATAATGAAAAACTGTTTTTT
CASSLAAWGDNEKLFF
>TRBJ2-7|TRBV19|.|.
TGTGCCAGTAGCTCAATCTACGAGCAGTACTTC
CASSSIYEQYF
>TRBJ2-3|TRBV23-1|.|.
TGCGCCAGCACCCCCGGCAGCACAGATACGCAGTATTTT
CASTPGSTDTQYF
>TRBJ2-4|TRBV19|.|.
TGTGCCAGTAGTATAGAAAGGAGCAAAAACATTCAGTACTTC
CASSIERSKNIQYF
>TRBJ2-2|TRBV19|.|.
TGTGCCAGTAGTTGGGGTGGGGGAATGAACACCGGGGAGCTGTTTTTT
CASSWGGGMNTGELFF
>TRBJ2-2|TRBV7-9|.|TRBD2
TGTGCCACTCAACTAGCGGGGACGGGCGGGGAGCTGTTTTTT
CATQLAGTGGELFF
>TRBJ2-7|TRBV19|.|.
TGTGCCAGTAGTAAAGGAGGAGCGAGACTCTACGAGCAGTACTTC
CASSKGGARLYEQYF
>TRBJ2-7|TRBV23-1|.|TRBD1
TGCGCCAGCACCCTTGACAGGGGGTCAGTCGAGCAGTACTTC
CASTLDRGSVEQYF
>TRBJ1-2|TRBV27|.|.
TGTGCCAGCAGTTCCAGAGGGGGCTACACCTTC
CASSSRGGYTF
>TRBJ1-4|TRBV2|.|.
TGTGCCAGCAAAAACCTAGTAAATGAAAAACTGTTTTTT
CASKNLVNEKLFF
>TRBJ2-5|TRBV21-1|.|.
TGTGCCAGCAGAACGACAGGGGGAGAGACCCAGTACTTC
CASRTTGGETQYF
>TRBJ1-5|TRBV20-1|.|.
TGCAGTGCTAGTTCGGCTAATAGCAATCAGCCCCAGCATTTT
CSASSANSNQPQHF
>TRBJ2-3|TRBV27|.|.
TGTGCCAGCAGCAAACCTCGGGGTTTTGGCACAGATACGCAGTATTTT
CASSKPRGFGTDTQYF
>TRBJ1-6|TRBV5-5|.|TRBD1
TGTGCCAGCAGCCAACCAGGGGGCCGAAATTCACCCCTCCACTTT
CASSQPGGRNSPLHF
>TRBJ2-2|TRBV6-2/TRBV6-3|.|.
TGTGCCAGCAGTTACGCGGGAATTGGCGCCGGGGAGCTGTTTTTT
CASSYAGIGAGELFF
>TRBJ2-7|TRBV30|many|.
TGTGCCTGGAGTAGGGGCTACGAGCAGTACTTC
CAWSRGYEQYF
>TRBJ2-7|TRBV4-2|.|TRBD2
TGTGCCAGCAACCAAGCCCAAGCTAGCGGCTACGAGCAGTACTTC
CASNQAQASGYEQYF
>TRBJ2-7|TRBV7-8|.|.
TGTGCCAGCAGCTCTGCCCGTGAGGGGTCCGAGCAGTACTTC
CASSSAREGSEQYF
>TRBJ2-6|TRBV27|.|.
TGTGCCAGCAGTTTACTCTCTGGGGCCAACGTCCTGACTTTC
CASSLLSGANVLTF
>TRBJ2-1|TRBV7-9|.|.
TGTGCCAGCAGTAACAAAGACACCAACTATCACAATGAGCAGTTCTTC
CASSNKDTNYHNEQFF
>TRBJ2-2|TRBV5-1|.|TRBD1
TGCGCCAGTAAACAGGGGGAGAGGGCCGGGGAGCTGTTTTTT
CASKQGERAGELFF
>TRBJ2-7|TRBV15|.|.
TGTGCCACCAGCAGAGCGAACACCCCGTCGGGGGAGCAGTACTTC
CATSRANTPSGEQYF